This section outlines one TCR beta chain sequence together with its context. The antigen is unknown. This record belongs to a study of T cells expressing NK-cell markers. About the research overall: It was sorted CD3+CD56+NKG2C+, CD3+CD56+NKG2C- and CD3+CD56-NKG2C+ T cells that supplied the TCR beta repertoires. Seven donors tested HCMV-seropositive and one tested seronegative among the eight sequenced. Notes on the study in general: Of CD8+ T cells, about 1.0-8% belonged to dominant NKG2C+ clonotypes in several donors. The HCMV specificity of the expanded NKG2C+ T cell clones stayed unresolved.

TCRdb reprocessed the 5' RACE reads, keeping one entry per CDR3 protein, no DNA. This table holds about 460,000 distinct CDR3 sequences. CDR1 is MGHDK and CDR2 is SYGVNS in the germline V gene. The CDR3 runs to 18 residues. The TCR sequence derives from a woman aged 50 to 60 in good health. Sequencing input: blood T cells: a sorted CD56 or NKG2C T cell subset, CD4+ or CD8+ T cells, or bulk PBMC T cells (not recorded which). The rearrangement joins TRBV25-1 to TRBJ2-3; lacking DNA, the TRBD2 call made by TCRdb goes unchecked. CDR3: CASSEYLVLAGGTDTQYF.